This TCR beta chain stems from a study of T cells in tuberculosis (dated by TCRdb to 2017 to 2018). Notes on the research overall: To characterize T cells specific for the mycobacterial lipid antigen glucose monomycolate (GMM), the study used CD1B tetramers together with high-throughput TCR immunosequencing. With around 10 people per group, a South African clinical cohort compared IGRA-negative adolescents, IGRA-positive adolescents with latent tuberculosis, and adults with active tuberculosis.

TCR libraries were generated with the immunoSEQ multiplex PCR assay, using TCR-beta and/or TCR-alpha/delta assays for each sample. The Illumina high-throughput platform was used to sequence the amplified TCR libraries. Concerning the study's data processing: Clustering and dimensionality reduction relied on pairwise TCRdist distances among GMM-specific receptors from T cells that were either sorted ex vivo or expanded in vitro. Each clinical repertoire received a mean NN-distance score, defined as the average TCRdist to the nearest 10% of tetramer-positive reference sequences. GEM TCR motif frequency was calculated as the fraction of unique TCRs that matched known GEM sequences by V/J usage and CDR3 length. Linear discriminant analysis with leave-one-out cross-validation, implemented in scikit-learn, was used to classify active tuberculosis. TCRdb obtained this table from immuneACCESS and retained in-frame rearrangements with V and J assigned. These tables miss some clones; where compared with another copy, unresolved V genes account for less than half of the shortfall, and the remainder is unexplained. V, J and clone size were drawn from that table, and D and trimming were deduced from the DNA. The sample table shows fewer than 55,000 clones, and about 95% are seen once. The ten biggest clones cover less than 9.5% of the sample.

At study entry, a tuberculin skin test and the QuantiFERON-TB GOLD In-Tube IGRA were used to screen adolescents for latent tuberculosis infection. Immunosequencing of unsorted cryopreserved PBMC covered, on average, around 100,000 T cells per clinical donor. Eleven high schools in the Worcester region of the Western Cape, South Africa, served as enrollment sites for adolescents aged 12 to 18 years. About 10 M. tuberculosis-infected and approximately ten uninfected adolescents were selected with matching for age and sex. PBMC from adolescents were isolated by density centrifugation from freshly drawn heparinized blood and then cryopreserved. Note on this clone: Its antigen is unknown. No base quality information exists; no much larger clone differs at one position.

CDR1 and CDR2 are read off the germline V gene as SNHLY and FYNNEI. The CDR3 runs 12 amino acids, cysteine and phenylalanine included. Of all the DNA, just the CDR3 is kept, 36 bases in frame from base 1. The junction carries 9 bases between V and J, which are trimmed by 6 bases and 7 bases respectively. Overall study outcomes, separate from this receptor: Compared with IGRA-negative controls, TCR-alpha repertoires from active tuberculosis had smaller mean NN-distances to GMM-specific TCRs, which suggests clonal expansion of these TCRs. Shorter CDR3-alpha lengths in active tuberculosis patients partly drove the smaller NN-distances, and the TCR-beta difference was not statistically significant. With the diverse GMM-specific repertoire as input, a classifier achieved approximately 90% accuracy (AUROC 0.75 to 0.9), whereas GEM motif frequencies as input gave around 69% accuracy. Clinical samples were selected based on the availability of cryopreserved specimens, with adults included as active tuberculosis cases and adolescents included as controls.

Sequenced sample: PBMCs. This TCR came from a donor between 10 and 35 years old with latent tuberculosis or without tuberculosis infection. Here the chain combines TRBV2 and TRBJ1-4, with the D gene uncertain. In nucleotide form, the sequence is TGTGCCAGCAGGGAGGAAATTGAAAAACTGTTTTTT. It codes for CASREEIEKLFF.